The source of this TCR beta chain is a study of T cell repertoires in cytomegalovirus infection. Across the study: CMV infection and matching HLA type were both indicated by public TCR beta signatures. General observations from the study: CMV carriers with the relevant HLA were identified by cumulative public TCR beta family frequency. CMV-specific TCR beta clonotypes restricted by HLA-C dominated the ex vivo response.

As to this clonotype: The antigen remains undetermined.

TCRdb passed the reads through MiXCR, listing each CDR3 protein once. The repertoire holds about 740,000 distinct CDR3 sequences, with approximately 34% as singletons. Germline lookup yields CDR1 SGHNT and CDR2 YYREEE (reference sequence). V dropped 4 bases and J dropped 0 bases, with 13 bases sitting between them. The CDR3 sequence is 15 residues long. The chain has TRBV5-4 and TRBJ2-5, with a tentative D call TRBD2 (6 bases). The sequence was collected from a human donor in good health (CMV status not recorded). Some clones in this sample may be carry-over from other donors' samples. Source material: PBMCs. In nucleotides, the CDR3 is TGTGCCAGCAGCCCGACAGCGGGTCACCAAGAGACCCAGTACTTC. It yields the protein CASSPTAGHQETQYF. The whole variable domain, remainder taken from reference TRBV5-4 and TRBJ2-5, is ETGVTQSPTHLIKTRGQQVTLRCSSQSGHNTVSWYQQALGQGPQFIFQYYREEENGRGNFPPRFSGLQFPNYSSELNVNALELDDSALYLCASSPTAGHQETQYFGPGTRLLVL.